This T cell receptor (beta chain) was obtained from a study of cytomegalovirus exposure and HLA in healthy donors (dated by TCRdb to 2016 to 2017). Some background on the complete study: According to a later analysis, the approximately 130 validation repertoires were produced on the same platform as the 700 or so repertoires of the first cohort. Along with the approximately 650-subject first cohort, a separate validation cohort of over a hundred different subjects was used. The study combined high-throughput TCR immunosequencing, statistical association of individual TCRs with disease status, and machine learning to predict cytomegalovirus infection status. The study aimed to test whether cataloging public T cell receptors could reveal signatures of past pathogen exposure.

The method was the immunoSEQ multiplex PCR assay. As for the original processing: A statistical classification framework was built for diagnosing cytomegalovirus status from the catalog of TCR beta chain sequences. TCRdb obtained this table from immuneACCESS and retained in-frame rearrangements with V and J assigned. These tables miss some clones; where compared with another copy, unresolved V genes account for less than half of the shortfall, and the remainder is unexplained. V, J and clone size derive from that table, while D and trimming were established from the DNA sequence. The sample records around 91,000 clones, approximately 93% of which are singletons. The ten largest clones add up to about 1.1% of the sample. Summary of the overall study and its limitations: In a later analysis, TCRs clustered in the first cohort were found to also tend to co-occur in the 120 or so validation repertoires, with 85% to 95% of cluster scores above 0. A later analysis lacked HLA typing for the validation cohort, so it scored co-occurrence in that cohort across all 120 or so repertoires. Most TCR sequences were seen in very few donors, while some public TCRs were found in many individuals. In the study, some 160 TCR beta chains were listed as associated with cytomegalovirus. Three of the identified cytomegalovirus-associated TCR beta chains were confirmed in vitro to be specific for cytomegalovirus antigens. In both the original and validation cohorts, the classifier was reported to diagnose cytomegalovirus status with high specificity and sensitivity. The authors suggested that the approach could potentially be generalized to other disease states and immunological phenotypes.

A word on this clone: Its recognized antigen is unknown. Base qualities are not at hand, and no much larger clone is one base apart.

The donors were included in the validation cohort of approximately 130 subjects, a group kept apart from the roughly 670-subject first cohort. Sequenced: PBMCs. The clonotype was recovered from a woman between 25 and 40 years old in good health and CMV-seropositive.

The CDR3 protein: CASSLEPGQGSGYTF. The sequenced DNA: TGTGCCAGCAGTTTAGAACCGGGACAGGGCTCTGGCTACACCTTC. The V gene is TRBV6-5 and the J gene is TRBJ1-2; 9 central bases correspond to TRBD1. The CDR1 and CDR2 encoded by the germline V gene are MNHEY and SVGAGI. Germline trimming: 4 bases from V, 7 bases from J; junction bases outside gene matches: 10. CDR3 length: 15 amino acids, cysteine to phenylalanine. Kept here is only the CDR3 DNA, which spans 45 bases and is read in frame from base 1.